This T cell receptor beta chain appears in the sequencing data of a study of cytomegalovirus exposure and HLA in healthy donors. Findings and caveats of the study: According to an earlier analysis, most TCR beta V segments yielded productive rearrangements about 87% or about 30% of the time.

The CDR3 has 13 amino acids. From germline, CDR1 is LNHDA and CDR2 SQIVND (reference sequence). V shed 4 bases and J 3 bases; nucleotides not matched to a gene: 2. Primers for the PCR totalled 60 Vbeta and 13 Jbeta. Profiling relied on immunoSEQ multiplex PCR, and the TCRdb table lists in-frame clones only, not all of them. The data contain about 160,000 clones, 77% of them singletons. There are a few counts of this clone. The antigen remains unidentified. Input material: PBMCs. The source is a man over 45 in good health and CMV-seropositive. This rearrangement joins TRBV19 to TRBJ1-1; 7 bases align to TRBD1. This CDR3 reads CASSTDRYTEAFF. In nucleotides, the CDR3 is TGTGCCAGTAGTACGGACAGGTACACTGAAGCTTTCTTT.